These 23 T cell receptor beta chains were all obtained from the same sample, sequenced in a study of T cell repertoires in cytomegalovirus infection. TCRdb analysed the reads with MiXCR anew, one entry per CDR3 protein. Altogether fewer than 30,000 distinct CDR3 sequences are present, 20% to 25% being singletons, with the ten largest covering 91%. Their specific antigens are unknown. Specimen: CD8+ T cells from cultured PBMCs, collected from culture after CMV antigen stimulation. These receptors all come from a human donor in good health (CMV status not recorded). Some clones in this sample may be carry-over from other donors' samples.

This clonotype came up a few times. V gene TRBV28 combines with J gene TRBJ2-1; 7 positions match TRBD1. CDR1 MDHEN and CDR2 SYDVKM come from the germline V gene. The CDR3 is 16 amino acids. The ends lost 6 bases at V and 2 bases at J; junction bases unmatched: 10. The CDR3 region is CASSPARGQTYNEQFF. The DNA for the CDR3 is TGTGCCAGCAGCCCCGCCCGGGGACAGACCTACAATGAGCAGTTCTTC.

This chain joins TRBV29-1 and TRBJ2-2; perhaps TRBD2 as D (5 bases). The V end was cut by 4 bases, the J end by 6 bases, with 12 bases between. Looked up from germline, CDR1 is SQVTM and CDR2 is ANQGSEA. The CDR3 consists of 13 residues. The CDR3 nucleotides read TGCAGCGTTGGAGGGCCCGGGGCCGGGGAGCTGTTTTTT. As protein: CSVGGPGAGELFF.

The chain joins TRBV27 to TRBJ1-5; 9 positions agree with TRBD1. CDR3 length: 16 residues. The J segment lost 5 bases and the V segment lost 4 bases, leaving 9 bases of the junction unmatched. Germline V gene data show CDR1 as MNHEY and CDR2 as SMNVEV (reference sequence). CDR3 bases: TGTGCCAGCAGTTCCTACCTACAGGGGGCGGATCAGCCCCAGCATTTT. This codes for CASSSYLQGADQPQHF.

In its sample, this clonotype was seen many times. The chain combines TRBV6-1 with TRBJ1-1; D is unclear. The CDR3 runs to 15 residues. Germline V gives CDR1 MNHNS, CDR2 SASEGT. In DNA, the CDR3 is TGTGCAGGGAGTAAGCTAACGGGCCGCGGCACTGAAGCTTTCTTT. This encodes CAGSKLTGRGTEAFF.

This rearrangement joins TRBV7-2 to TRBJ2-6; the D is unclear. This CDR3 region has 16 residues. CDR1 and CDR2 from the germline V gene are SGHTA and FQGNSA. The ends were cut back, 1 base at V and 0 bases at J, with 7 bases in the middle. The CDR3 protein is CASSLVGYSGANVLTF. CDR3 DNA: TGTGCCAGCAGCTTAGTAGGCTACTCTGGGGCCAACGTCCTGACTTTC.

The rearrangement links TRBV7-9 to TRBJ2-6; D perhaps matches TRBD2 (7 bases). V lost 6 bases and J lost 1, with 16 bases in between. Germline V gene lookup returns CDR1 SEHNR and CDR2 FQNEAQ (reference sequence). This CDR3 has 17 residues. CDR3 loop: CASSPRGGASGANVLTF. The CDR3 DNA sequence: TGTGCCAGCAGTCCAAGGGGGGGAGCATCTGGGGCCAACGTCCTGACTTTC.

In its sample, this clonotype was seen a few times. V usage is TRBV4-1 and J usage is TRBJ2-1; 8 bases match TRBD2. CDR1 and CDR2 from the germline V gene are MGHRA and YSYEKL. This CDR3 has 17 residues. Unmatched junction bases numbered 8, after V lost 0 bases and J lost 4 bases. CDR3 in amino acids: CASSQDRERGTYNEQFF. The CDR3 DNA reads TGCGCCAGCAGCCAAGATCGAGAGCGGGGGACTTACAATGAGCAGTTCTTC.

The rearrangement joins TRBV20-1 to TRBJ1-5; perhaps TRBD1 as D (5 bases). The CDR3 contains 13 residues. The germline V gene encodes CDR1 DFQATT and CDR2 SNEGSKA (reference sequence). Trimming removed 5 bases at V and 6 bases at J, with 14 bases between. For the CDR3, the DNA is TGCAGTGCTGCCTGGGGAAGGGGTCAGCCCCAGCATTTT. Its translation: CSAAWGRGQPQHF.

This clonotype was seen just once. The chain carries TRBV24-1 and TRBJ2-3; D could derive from TRBD1 or TRBD2 (6 bases each). CDR3 size: 14 residues. Germline V gives CDR1 KGHDR, CDR2 SFDVKD. The V end lost 5 bases, the J end lost 4 bases, and 12 bases lay between the germline ends. The CDR3 sequence: CATSGRGWADTQYF. CDR3 sequence (DNA): TGTGCCACCAGTGGGAGGGGGTGGGCAGATACGCAGTATTTT.

The chain's CDR3 is CASSLVSTGAHGYTF. The CDR3 DNA reads as TGTGCCAGCAGTTTAGTCTCCACAGGGGCGCATGGCTACACCTTC. V and J are TRBV27 and TRBJ1-2, with 7 bases identical to TRBD1. Trimming took 2 bases from V and 6 from J; bases not matched to a gene: 9. This CDR3 spans 15 amino acids. CDR1 is MNHEY and CDR2 is SMNVEV in the germline V gene (reference sequence).

Worth noting for this clonotype: A read error may produce the germline difference seen at one junction end. This chain connects TRBV28 to TRBJ1-1, with a tentative D call TRBD1 (6 bases). The CDR3 length is 11 residues. The germline V gene encodes CDR1 MDHEN and CDR2 SYDVKM. The DNA of the CDR3 is TGTGCCAGCAGTTTGCCATGGGGGGCGCAATTT. It yields the protein CASSLPWGAQF.

This clonotype showed up many times. The V gene is TRBV7-6, the J gene TRBJ2-7, with D possibly TRBD2 on 7 matching bases. The CDR3 totals 16 residues. V was pared by 5 bases and J by 6 bases, with 23 bases between. Germline CDR1 SGHVS, CDR2 FNYEAQ. The CDR3 region is CASSPRGGGPLSEQYF. For the CDR3, the DNA is TGTGCCAGCAGCCCTCGAGGGGGGGGACCACTCTCCGAGCAGTACTTC.

This chain connects TRBV29-1 to TRBJ2-5, with 9 bases matching TRBD2. CDR3 size: 14 residues. J lost 1 base, V lost 4 bases, and 4 bases had no gene match. Germline V gene sequence: CDR1 SQVTM, CDR2 ANQGSEA. The CDR3 DNA is TGCAGCGTTGGAAGAGCGGGGGGCCAAGAGACCCAGTACTTC. The encoded protein is CSVGRAGGQETQYF.

This clonotype counts as medium-sized. The genes are TRBV4-1 and TRBJ1-1; 9 nucleotides align to TRBD1. This CDR3 is 15 amino acids long. V gave up 3 bases and J gave up 6 bases; unmatched junction bases: 8. Germline values: CDR1 MGHRA, CDR2 YSYEKL. The CDR3 bases are TGCGCCAGCAGCCAGGTGGGACAGGGACGATCTGAAGCTTTCTTT. Translation: CASSQVGQGRSEAFF.

The chain uses TRBV6-1 and TRBJ2-7, with D possibly being TRBD1 (5 bases). The V end lost 6 bases, the J end lost 2 bases, and 11 bases lay between the germline ends. This CDR3 spans 13 amino acids. Germline CDR1 reads MNHNS; CDR2 reads SASEGT. CDR3 nucleotides: TGTGCCAGCAGCCCCCAGGGCCCCTACGAGCAGTACTTC. Protein product: CASSPQGPYEQYF.

The chain is built from TRBV29-1 and TRBJ1-2, with D unclear. Germline values: CDR1 SQVTM, CDR2 ANQGSEA. Deletions cut 6 bases from V and 11 bases from J, with 16 bases between. CDR3 length: 11 residues. The CDR3 spells CSVAGLWGYTF. The DNA for the CDR3 is TGCAGCGTGGCCGGGCTCTGGGGATACACCTTC. The full variable domain, its missing parts supplied by reference TRBV29-1 and TRBJ1-2, is SAVISQKPSRDICQRGTSLTIQCQVDSQVTMMFWYRQQPGQSLTLIATANQGSEATYESGFVIDKFPISRPNLTFSTLTVSNMSPEDSSIYLCSVAGLWGYTFGSGTRLTVV.

A single count supports this clonotype. In this CDR3 the conserved last residue, phenylalanine or tryptophan, is missing, so a read error is likely. The V call is TRBV7-9, the J call TRBJ2-3; 7 bases line up with TRBD1. Germline CDR1 SEHNR, CDR2 FQNEAQ (reference sequence). The CDR3 contains 15 residues. After removal of 4 bases from V and 1 base from J, the junction contained 5 bases not matched to a gene. The CDR3 DNA is TGTGCCAGCAGCTACCGGGACAGACGCACAGATACGCAGTATCTT. It translates to CASSYRDRRTDTQYL.

The CDR3 sequence: CASSPRPGWTDTQYF. The CDR3 DNA reads TGTGCCAGCAGCCCCAGGCCGGGATGGACAGATACGCAGTATTTT. The chain couples TRBV13 to TRBJ2-3; D possibly corresponds to TRBD2 (5 bases). Germline CDR1 reads PRHDT; CDR2 reads FYEKMQ (reference sequence). Trimming took 5 bases from V and 3 from J, leaving 15 bases between them. The CDR3 runs to 15 residues.

The chain recombines TRBV4-1 with TRBJ2-1, with D possibly being TRBD1 or TRBD2 (5 bases each). This CDR3 is built from 14 residues. The germline CDR1 and CDR2 sequences are MGHRA and YSYEKL. V dropped 4 bases and J dropped 8 bases, with 15 bases sitting between them. CDR3 protein: CASSLSGTADEQFF. Written as DNA, the CDR3 is TGCGCCAGCAGCCTGTCCGGGACGGCTGATGAGCAGTTCTTC.

The CDR3 loop reads CASSVRDRGHGYTF. The CDR3 coding sequence is TGTGCCAGCAGCGTACGGGACAGGGGACATGGCTACACCTTC. The chain joins TRBV9 to TRBJ1-2; the match to TRBD1 covers 10 bases. This CDR3 spans 14 amino acids. Germline CDR1 reads SGDLS; CDR2 reads YYNGEE. Losses at the gene ends were 1 base for V and 6 bases for J; bases not matched to a gene: 3.

Remarks on this clonotype: Compared with germline, one end of the junction differs, possibly owing to a read error. DNA of the CDR3: TGTGCCAGCAGTTCCGGCCGGGACTTCATCAGCAGAGATACGCAGTATTTT. Its translation is CASSSGRDFISRDTQYF. V is TRBV6-6 and J is TRBJ2-3; possible D gene TRBD2, 6 bases. The CDR3 is 17 amino acids. In germline, CDR1 is MNHNY, CDR2 SVGAGI (reference sequence).

This clonotype was recorded many times. The rearrangement uses TRBV7-8 and TRBJ2-6; D is uncertain. This CDR3 is 17 amino acids long. Germline V lookup: CDR1 SGHVS, CDR2 FQNEAQ. Trimming left V 2 bases short and J 0 bases short, with 11 bases between. This CDR3 is CASSLRVVASGANVLTF. The CDR3 nucleotides are TGTGCCAGCAGCTTAAGGGTAGTGGCCTCTGGGGCCAACGTCCTGACTTTC.

This clonotype occurred many times. The genes are TRBV5-8 and TRBJ2-3, with TRBD2 matching 8 bases. Germline CDR1 and CDR2: SGHTS and YDEGEE. This CDR3 comprises 15 residues. The V and J ends lost 2 bases and 4 bases, in that order; junction bases with no gene match: 6. Here the CDR3 reads CASSFGVGGADTQYF. The CDR3, as DNA: TGTGCCAGCAGCTTTGGTGTCGGGGGGGCAGATACGCAGTATTTT.